This TCR beta chain was found in a study of CD8 T cells in Susac syndrome. The CDR3 sequence is 14 residues long. Trimming removed 0 bases at V and 0 bases at J, with 6 bases between. From germline, CDR1 is ENHRY and CDR2 SYGVKD. Bulk CD8+ and CD4+ cells came from magnetic negative isolation; CD8+ TEMRA by FACS. About 0.45 to 1 ug RNA was reverse transcribed with random hexamers. With immunoSEQ multiplex PCR, TCR beta CDR3 was amplified across 54 Vbeta and 13 Jbeta. TCRdb re-called the immunoSEQ multiplex PCR reads with MiXCR, one entry per CDR3 protein. The sample lists hundreds of thousands of distinct CDR3 sequences, roughly 85% occurring once.

Sample: CD8+ T cells from PBMCs. The clonotype comes from a human donor with multiple sclerosis. This chain links TRBV10-3 with TRBJ2-7; D unresolved. The CDR3 DNA is TGTGCCATCAGTGAGTCGAGCGCCTCCTACGAGCAGTACTTC. Protein product: CAISESSASYEQYF.